Listed below are T cell receptor beta chains from one sample, sequenced in a study of cytomegalovirus exposure and HLA in healthy donors. Here immunoSEQ multiplex PCR was the method, and the copy in TCRdb shows in-frame clones only, minus some. Of approximately 92,000 clones in the sample, about two thirds are singletons; the top ten hold more than 7%. The sample consisted of PBMCs. Receptor source: a man aged 55 to 70 in good health and CMV-seronegative. Both conserved end residues are part of each CDR3. D genes are given only for firm matches. Clone size is stated in some rows and not others, as once, few, many or a class when expanded.

V	J	D	size	CDR3	DNA
TRBV28	TRBJ2-3	.	.	CASRGPQEADTQYF	TGTGCCAGCAGAGGACCGCAGGAGGCAGATACGCAGTATTTT
TRBV29-1	TRBJ2-6	.	few	CSVSPLYSGANVLTF	TGCAGCGTTAGCCCGCTTTACTCTGGGGCCAACGTCCTGACTTTC
TRBV7-2	TRBJ1-2	TRBD1	.	CASSPGQGNYGYTF	TGTGCCAGCAGCCCCGGACAGGGAAACTATGGCTACACCTTC
TRBV7-2	TRBJ2-3	TRBD2	.	CASSLEPAGGGDTQYF	TGTGCCAGCAGCTTAGAGCCTGCGGGAGGGGGGGATACGCAGTATTTT
TRBV27	TRBJ2-2	TRBD2	.	CASSYKVPPPGLAVVTGELFF	TGTGCCAGCAGTTACAAGGTTCCCCCCCCGGGACTAGCGGTAGTCACCGGGGAGCTGTTTTTT
TRBV27	TRBJ2-1	.	.	CASSLEGSYNEQFF	TGTGCCAGCAGTTTGGAGGGCTCCTACAATGAGCAGTTCTTC
TRBV6-5	TRBJ2-5	TRBD2	.	CASSFVLAGGRETQYF	TGTGCCAGCAGTTTCGTCCTAGCGGGGGGCAGGGAGACCCAGTACTTC
TRBV7-8	TRBJ2-7	TRBD2	.	CASSSDGASGHLF	TGTGCCAGCAGCTCGGACGGGGCTAGCGGGCACTTGTTC
TRBV19	TRBJ1-1	.	few	CASSTDEGRYAFF	TGTGCCAGTAGTACGGACGAGGGAAGGTATGCTTTCTTT
TRBV11-2	TRBJ1-1	.	.	CASSLTEGNTEAFF	TGTGCCAGCAGCTTAACGGAGGGGAACACTGAAGCTTTCTTT
TRBV2	TRBJ1-5	.	few	CASSGGGNQPQHF	TGTGCCAGCAGTGGGGGAGGCAATCAGCCCCAGCATTTT
TRBV6-5	TRBJ2-1	TRBD2	.	CASTIAGGNYNEQFF	TGTGCCAGCACTATAGCGGGGGGCAATTACAATGAGCAGTTCTTC
TRBV5-1	TRBJ2-7	.	.	CASSLDRTRYEQYF	TGCGCCAGCAGCTTGGACAGGACCCGCTACGAGCAGTACTTC
TRBV9	TRBJ2-7	TRBD1	.	CASSVEPGGALVDEQYF	TGTGCCAGCAGCGTAGAGCCAGGGGGCGCCCTGGTCGACGAGCAGTACTTC
TRBV19	TRBJ2-7	.	.	CASSEVGDEQYF	TGTGCCAGTAGTGAGGTCGGGGACGAGCAGTACTTC
TRBV5-1	TRBJ1-2	TRBD1	.	CASSIQGGNYGYTF	TGCGCCAGCAGCATACAGGGGGGCAACTATGGCTACACCTTC
TRBV5-1	TRBJ2-3	TRBD2	.	CASSLVAGGQGQYF	TGCGCCAGCAGCTTGGTAGCGGGGGGTCAGGGGCAGTATTTT
TRBV20-1	TRBJ1-2	TRBD1	.	CSAGRTGPYTF	TGCAGTGCTGGACGGACAGGGCCCTACACCTTC
TRBV28	TRBJ1-5	.	.	CASNRVGQPQHF	TGTGCCAGTAACAGGGTTGGGCAGCCCCAGCATTTT
TRBV5-1	TRBJ2-6	TRBD1	.	CASLGPGQEAGANVLTF	TGCGCCAGCTTAGGACCGGGACAGGAAGCCGGGGCCAACGTCCTGACTTTC
TRBV5-1	TRBJ2-7	TRBD2	.	CASSTVPGLAGSYEQYF	TGCGCCAGCAGCACAGTCCCGGGACTAGCGGGTTCCTACGAGCAGTACTTC
TRBV7-2	TRBJ2-2	TRBD2	.	CASSLGGTSNTGELFF	TGTGCCAGCAGCTTGGGCGGGACTAGCAACACCGGGGAGCTGTTTTTT
TRBV7-6	TRBJ1-1	.	.	CASSLRRTENTEAFF	TGTGCCAGCAGCTTACGTAGGACAGAGAACACTGAAGCTTTCTTT
TRBV14	TRBJ2-2	.	.	CASSLFSGLELFF	TGTGCCAGCAGCCTCTTCTCAGGGTTGGAGCTGTTTTTT
TRBV28	TRBJ2-3	TRBD1	.	CASSTGTGSDTQYF	TGTGCCAGCAGCACCGGGACAGGGTCAGATACGCAGTATTTT
TRBV12-5	TRBJ1-1	TRBD1	.	CASGSPTGMENTEAFF	TGTGCTAGTGGTTCTCCGACAGGGATGGAGAACACTGAAGCTTTCTTT
TRBV29-1	TRBJ2-1	.	.	CSVRSVEGHEQFF	TGCAGCGTCCGTAGCGTAGAGGGCCATGAGCAGTTCTTC
TRBV7-9	TRBJ2-7	TRBD2	.	CASSPPRTRVYEQYF	TGTGCCAGCAGCCCCCCCAGGACTAGGGTGTACGAGCAGTACTTC
TRBV10-1	TRBJ2-7	TRBD2	.	CASSTGRPYEQYF	TGCGCCAGCAGTACCGGGAGGCCCTACGAGCAGTACTTC
TRBV19	TRBJ2-7	TRBD2	.	CASSITSGIEQYF	TGTGCCAGTAGTATTACTAGCGGGATCGAGCAGTACTTC
TRBV7-9	TRBJ1-2	.	.	CASSLDVRDYGYTF	TGTGCCAGCAGCTTAGACGTACGGGACTATGGCTACACCTTC
TRBV28	TRBJ2-3	.	.	CASSPLTGTLGTDTQYF	TGTGCCAGCAGTCCCTTAACAGGGACCCTAGGCACAGATACGCAGTATTTT
TRBV30	TRBJ2-1	TRBD2	.	CAWSRLAGVAELF	TGTGCCTGGAGTCGACTAGCGGGGGTTGCGGAGCTCTTC
TRBV25-1	TRBJ2-5	TRBD1	.	CATPPYRGARQETQYF	TGTGCCACCCCCCCGTACAGGGGCGCCAGGCAAGAGACCCAGTACTTC
TRBV5-4	TRBJ2-2	TRBD1	once	CASSFLRDRNTGELFF	TGTGCCAGCAGCTTCCTCCGGGACAGGAACACCGGGGAGCTGTTTTTT
TRBV28	TRBJ1-1	.	few	CASSFPGNTEAFF	TGTGCCAGCAGTTTCCCGGGGAACACTGAAGCTTTCTTT
TRBV4-2	TRBJ2-7	.	.	CASSQPGNSYEQYF	TGTGCCAGCAGCCAACCCGGGAACTCCTACGAGCAGTACTTC
TRBV27	TRBJ1-1	TRBD1	.	CASSFGTGRAVEAFF	TGTGCCAGCAGTTTCGGGACAGGGCGGGCGGTTGAAGCTTTCTTT
TRBV4-3	TRBJ2-3	TRBD1	.	CASSLQVTGDFTDTQYF	TGCGCCAGCAGCCTCCAAGTGACAGGGGACTTCACAGATACGCAGTATTTT
TRBV6-5	TRBJ2-1	TRBD2	few	CASSVTGLASNEQFF	TGTGCCAGCAGTGTAACGGGACTAGCAAGCAATGAGCAGTTCTTC
TRBV30	TRBJ2-7	TRBD2	.	CAWSGGAGEQYF	TGTGCCTGGAGCGGGGGGGCGGGCGAGCAGTACTTC
TRBV7-2	TRBJ1-2	TRBD1	.	CASSLGGQDGYTF	TGTGCCAGCAGCTTAGGGGGACAGGATGGCTACACCTTC
TRBV18	TRBJ1-3	TRBD1	.	CASSPLDRGYTIYF	TGTGCCAGCTCACCACTGGACAGGGGGTACACCATATATTTT
TRBV7-2	TRBJ1-3	.	.	CASGQTGSGNTIYF	TGTGCCAGCGGTCAGACAGGCTCTGGAAACACCATATATTTT
TRBV18	TRBJ2-3	TRBD1	few	CASSPGQGGTDTQYF	TGTGCCAGCTCACCGGGACAGGGTGGCACAGATACGCAGTATTTT
TRBV6-1	TRBJ2-3	.	.	CASSQLGDTQYF	TGTGCCAGCAGTCAACTAGGAGATACGCAGTATTTT